This T cell receptor beta chain was captured in a study of cytomegalovirus exposure and HLA in healthy donors. Study outcomes and limitations: Several V segments, TRBV6-2 and TRBV6-3 among them, could not be told apart and were dropped. In a later analysis, several top co-occurrence clusters appeared linked to parvovirus B19, influenza, CMV and Epstein-Barr virus. Reported performance of the classifier showed diagnosis of cytomegalovirus status with high specificity and sensitivity.

The V gene's germline CDR1 is SGHVS and CDR2 FNYEAQ. The V and J ends lost 10 bases and 7 bases respectively, with 23 bases between them. The CDR3 is 15 residues long. Both 60 Vbeta primers and 13 Jbeta primers went into the PCR. The repertoire was sequenced with immunoSEQ multiplex PCR; TCRdb's copy has only in-frame clones and lacks some. The data show around 210,000 clones, around 80% seen once. This clone was detected a few times. Antigen unknown. Sequencing used PBMCs. The V and J genes are TRBV7-6 and TRBJ1-5, with D perhaps TRBD1 (5 bases). The origin of this receptor is a boy younger than 18 in good health and CMV-seronegative. The CDR3 DNA reads TGTGCCACCTCGAGGGTCGGGGGGGTAAAGCAGCCCCAGCATTTT. Encoded protein: CATSRVGGVKQPQHF.